The rows below give T cell receptor beta chains drawn from one sample of a study of blood T cell repertoires in COVID-19. The method was immunoSEQ multiplex PCR; TCRdb's version includes in-frame clones alone and lacks a portion of them. Among 75,000 to 85,000 clones, around 82% were seen once, and the ten largest hold over 7%. Sample: peripheral blood. All receptors come from a human donor in a cohort sampled during active COVID-19. CDR3s leave out the opening cysteine and the closing phenylalanine or tryptophan. The D gene is left open where the match is weak.

TRBV9	TRBD1	ASSNRDRGTDTQY
TRBV6-1	-	ASSERADSGNTIY
TRBV4-1	TRBD1	ASSQGQGQPQH
TRBV11-2	TRBD2	ASSPTSGSYNEQF
TRBV6-2/TRBV6-3	-	ASSRRPGEPQH
TRBV19	-	ASSRKDKLSYEQY
TRBV6-2/TRBV6-3	TRBD1	ASSRDRGLYEQY
TRBV6-5	TRBD1	ASSYSGQTNEQY
TRBV5-5	-	ATRRSWQGGSPLH
TRBV18	-	ASSRGGGGQPQH
TRBV6-5	TRBD1	ASRLGQGGQPQH
TRBV13	-	ASSLGGAGISGNTIY